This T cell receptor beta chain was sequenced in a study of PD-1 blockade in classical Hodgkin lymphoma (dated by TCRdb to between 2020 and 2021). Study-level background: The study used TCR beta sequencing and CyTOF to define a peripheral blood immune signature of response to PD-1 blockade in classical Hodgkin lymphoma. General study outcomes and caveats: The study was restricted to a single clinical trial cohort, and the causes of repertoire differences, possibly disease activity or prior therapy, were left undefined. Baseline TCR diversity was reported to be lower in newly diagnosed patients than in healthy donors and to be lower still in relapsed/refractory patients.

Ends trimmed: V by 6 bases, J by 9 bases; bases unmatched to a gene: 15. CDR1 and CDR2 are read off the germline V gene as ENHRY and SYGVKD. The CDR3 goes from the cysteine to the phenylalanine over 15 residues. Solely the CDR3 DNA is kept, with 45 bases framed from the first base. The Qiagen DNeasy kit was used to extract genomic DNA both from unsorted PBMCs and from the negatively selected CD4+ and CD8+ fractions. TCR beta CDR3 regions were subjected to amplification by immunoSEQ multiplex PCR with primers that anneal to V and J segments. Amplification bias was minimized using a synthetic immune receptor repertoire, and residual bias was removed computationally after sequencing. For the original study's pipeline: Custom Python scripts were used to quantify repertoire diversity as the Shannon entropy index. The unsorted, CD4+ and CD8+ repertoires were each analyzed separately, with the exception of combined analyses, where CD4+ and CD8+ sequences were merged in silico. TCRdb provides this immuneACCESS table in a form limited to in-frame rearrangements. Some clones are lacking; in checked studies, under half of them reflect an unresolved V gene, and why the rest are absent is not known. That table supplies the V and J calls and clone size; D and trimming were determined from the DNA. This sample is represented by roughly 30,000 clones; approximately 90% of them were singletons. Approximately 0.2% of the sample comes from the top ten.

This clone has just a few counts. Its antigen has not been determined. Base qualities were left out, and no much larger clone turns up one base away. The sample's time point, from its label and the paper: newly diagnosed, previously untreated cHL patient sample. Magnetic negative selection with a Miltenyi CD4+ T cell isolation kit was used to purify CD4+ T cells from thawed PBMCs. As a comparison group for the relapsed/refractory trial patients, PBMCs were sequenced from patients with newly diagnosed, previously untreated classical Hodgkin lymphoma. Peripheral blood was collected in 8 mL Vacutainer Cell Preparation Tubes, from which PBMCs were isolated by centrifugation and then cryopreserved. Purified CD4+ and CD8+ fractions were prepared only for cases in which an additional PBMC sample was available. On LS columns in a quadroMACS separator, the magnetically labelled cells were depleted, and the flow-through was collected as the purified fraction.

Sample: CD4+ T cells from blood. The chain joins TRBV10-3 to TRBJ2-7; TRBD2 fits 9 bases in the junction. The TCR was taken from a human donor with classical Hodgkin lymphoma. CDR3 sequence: CAIRAVSGSALGQYF. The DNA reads TGTGCCATCAGGGCTGTTAGCGGGAGCGCCTTAGGGCAGTACTTC.